The rows below give T cell receptor beta chains drawn from one sample of a study of glioma-infiltrating T cells after dendritic cell vaccination. Method: immunoSEQ multiplex PCR; TCRdb's copy keeps in-frame clones and lacks some. Of around 87,000 clones listed, about four fifths are singletons. This sample comprised blood, obtained after dendritic cell vaccination. The receptors come from a human donor with glioblastoma. Both conserved end residues are part of each CDR3. D genes are given only for firm matches. A clone size is listed for some rows: how often the clone was seen (once, few, many), or a class if it is expanded.

j_call d_call v_call clone_size cdr3_aa cdr3_nt
TRBJ1-2 TRBD1 TRBV7-2 . CASSTRDSGGYTF TGTGCCAGCAGCACCCGGGACAGCGGGGGCTACACCTTC
TRBJ2-5 TRBD1 TRBV7-2 . CASSLESDRVETQYF TGTGCCAGCAGCTTAGAGTCGGACAGGGTTGAGACCCAGTACTTC
TRBJ2-2 TRBD1 TRBV11-2 few CASSLDRGQTGELFF TGTGCCAGCAGCTTGGACAGGGGGCAGACCGGGGAGCTGTTTTTT
TRBJ2-2 . TRBV27 . CASSFLNTGELFF TGTGCCAGCAGTTTCCTGAACACCGGGGAGCTGTTTTTT
TRBJ1-1 TRBD1 TRBV7-6 . CASSPGQGMNTEAFF TGTGCCAGCAGCCCGGGACAGGGCATGAACACTGAAGCTTTCTTT
TRBJ1-4 . TRBV7-9 few CASSSKDSLSKKLFF TGTGCCAGCAGCTCAAAGGACAGCCTTAGCAAAAAACTGTTTTTT
TRBJ2-5 . TRBV14 . CASSQAEQETQYF TGTGCCAGCAGCCAGGCAGAACAAGAGACCCAGTACTTC
TRBJ2-5 . TRBV5-6 . CASSVQGFEYF TGTGCCAGCAGCGTACAGGGCTTTGAGTACTTC
TRBJ2-1 . TRBV6-6 . CASTGGPSSSEQFF TGTGCCAGCACCGGAGGACCCTCGTCCAGTGAGCAGTTCTTC
TRBJ2-7 TRBD1 TRBV5-1 . CASSLNTGGDEQYF TGCGCCAGCAGCTTGAATACAGGGGGCGACGAGCAGTACTTC
TRBJ1-4 . TRBV5-1 . CASSLGGRGLNEKLFF TGCGCCAGCAGCTTGGGTGGACGGGGTCTAAATGAAAAACTGTTTTTT
TRBJ1-6 . TRBV6-1 . CASSEQQSSYNSPLHF TGTGCCAGCAGTGAACAACAAAGCTCCTATAATTCACCCCTCCACTTT
TRBJ1-2 . TRBV19 . CASSISSRTDLPGYTF TGTGCCAGTAGTATATCTTCCCGGACAGACCTCCCTGGCTACACCTTC
TRBJ2-1 . TRBV7-2 . CASSLAKSSYNEQFF TGTGCCAGCAGCTTAGCCAAGAGCTCCTACAATGAGCAGTTCTTC
TRBJ2-1 . TRBV5-1 once CASSPPRAGSTNEQFF TGCGCCAGCAGCCCCCCCAGGGCGGGGTCTACTAATGAGCAGTTCTTC
TRBJ2-7 TRBD2 TRBV5-4 . CASSLAPAGGHGYEQYF TGTGCCAGCAGCTTGGCCCCAGCGGGGGGGCATGGCTACGAGCAGTACTTC
TRBJ1-1 . TRBV10-3 . CAIRGGVGTNTEAFF TGTGCCATCAGGGGGGGTGTGGGTACGAACACTGAAGCTTTCTTT
TRBJ2-2 TRBD2 TRBV7-6 . CASSLAGGSTGELFF TGTGCCAGCAGCTTAGCGGGGGGGAGCACCGGGGAGCTGTTTTTT
TRBJ2-5 . TRBV19 . CASSIAGSSWETQYF TGTGCCAGTAGTATAGCCGGTTCTAGCTGGGAGACCCAGTACTTC
TRBJ2-5 . TRBV6-5 . CASISRGAGETQYF TGTGCCAGCATTAGTCGGGGGGCAGGAGAGACCCAGTACTTC
TRBJ1-1 TRBD1 TRBV19 few CASKPPSDREDTEAFF TGTGCCAGTAAACCCCCATCAGACAGGGAGGACACTGAAGCTTTCTTT
TRBJ1-1 TRBD1 TRBV19 . CASSPLPGTGGLSTEAFF TGTGCCAGTAGCCCCCTCCCCGGGACAGGGGGATTGAGCACTGAAGCTTTCTTT